These 27 T cell receptor beta chains share one sample of origin, sequenced in a study of T cells after yellow fever vaccination (dated by TCRdb to the late 2010s). What this sample's treatment or condition label stands for: live attenuated yellow fever vaccine strain. The library came from 5' RACE. TCRdb records Illumina HiSeq 2500 as the sequencer. TCRdb reprocessed the public reads (quality trimming at Q25 with fastp, clone calling with MiXCR) and kept in-frame beta chains. Under each unique CDR3 protein, matching rows form one entry showing the most common genes and DNA. The sample table holds 50,000 or so distinct CDR3 sequences, of which more than 5.5% were seen once. The ten top clones hold roughly two fifths of the sample. This material consisted of CD8+ T cells sorted from PBMCs, taken on the day of the first yellow fever vaccination. The receptors come from a man aged 18 to 29 who received the YFV17D yellow fever vaccine.

This clonotype was counted only a few times. The rearrangement links TRBV10-3 to TRBJ1-2; 8 bases match TRBD1. The CDR3 contains 15 residues. Germline loops: CDR1 ENHRY, CDR2 SYGVKD. Unmatched junction bases numbered 7, after V lost 0 bases and J lost 7 bases. CDR3 bases: TGTGCCATCAGTGAGTCCGGACAGGGTGCTTCTGGCTACACCTTC. It yields the protein CAISESGQGASGYTF.

This clonotype was seen more than once but under ten times. V is TRBV5-4 and J is TRBJ1-1, with 12 bases lining up with TRBD1. The CDR3 runs to 16 residues. Germline CDR1 is SGHNT and CDR2 is YYREEE (reference sequence). Germline trimming cut 3 bases from V and 3 bases from J; bases unmatched to any gene: 6. The CDR3 DNA follows: TGTGCCAGCAGCTGGCCGGGACAGGGGGCTTACACTGAAGCTTTCTTT. Protein product: CASSWPGQGAYTEAFF.

The V call is TRBV27, the J call TRBJ2-5, with D tentatively TRBD2 (6 bases). V lost 6 bases, J lost 5 bases, and 19 bases lay in between. Germline values: CDR1 MNHEY, CDR2 SMNVEV (reference sequence). CDR3 length equals 15 residues. CDR3 bases: TGTGCCAGCAGACCTACAGCGGGCGGTTGGGAGACCCAGTACTTC. Protein: CASRPTAGGWETQYF.

This clonotype was observed a handful of times. The chain links TRBV12-3 or TRBV12-4 to TRBJ1-1, with 7 bases identical to TRBD1. The junction had 15 bases not matched to a gene; V was cut back by 7 bases and J by 4 bases. The CDR3 has 16 residues. The CDR3 loop is CASNGGWGQRATEAFF. The CDR3 DNA reads TGTGCCAGCAACGGGGGATGGGGACAGCGGGCCACTGAAGCTTTCTTT.

This clonotype has ten or more counts. The chain is built from TRBV6-2 or TRBV6-3 and TRBJ2-7; D is unclear. Deletions cut 0 bases from V and 7 bases from J, with 7 bases between. The CDR3 length is 12 residues. Germline lookup yields CDR1 MNHEY and CDR2 SVGEGT. This chain's CDR3 is CASSYSTYEQYF. The CDR3 bases are TGTGCCAGCAGTTACTCGACGTATGAGCAGTACTTC.

In this sample, this clonotype turned up many times. The chain uses TRBV7-9 and TRBJ2-5; 8 nucleotides line up with TRBD1. With V trimmed by 5 bases and J by 4 bases, 6 bases remained unmatched. The CDR3 totals 14 residues. Looked up from germline, CDR1 is SEHNR and CDR2 is FQNEAQ (reference sequence). The CDR3 here is CASSGGQDRETQYF. In nucleotides, the CDR3 is TGTGCCAGCAGCGGGGGACAGGACAGAGAGACCCAGTACTTC.

The chain employs TRBV6-2 or TRBV6-3 and TRBJ2-3, with 9 bases matching TRBD1. J was trimmed by 2 bases and V by 7 bases; bases with no gene match: 22. The CDR3 runs to 20 residues. CDR1 and CDR2 (germline): MNHEY, SVGEGT. The CDR3 bases are TGTGCCAGCAATTCCTTTTCCCTATTACCGGGACAGGGTCCCACAGATACGCAGTATTTT. Residues: CASNSFSLLPGQGPTDTQYF.

This clonotype was picked up many times. The chain uses TRBV29-1 and TRBJ2-1; D is ambiguous. V was trimmed by 5 bases and J by 7 bases, leaving 12 bases between them. Germline V lookup: CDR1 SQVTM, CDR2 ANQGSEA. The CDR3 loop spans 12 amino acids. The CDR3 spells CSVQGFENEQFF. The CDR3 nucleotides read TGCAGCGTTCAAGGGTTCGAAAATGAGCAGTTCTTC.

This clonotype was seen repeatedly, ten times or more. This rearrangement joins TRBV27 to TRBJ1-1; D perhaps matches TRBD1 (5 bases). Trimming cost V 6 bases and J 1 base, with 9 bases left between them. CDR1 is MNHEY and CDR2 is SMNVEV in the germline V gene (reference sequence). The CDR3 consists of 13 residues. The CDR3 nucleotides read TGTGCCAGCAGCCCCGGACAGAACACTGAAGCTTTCTTT. Translated: CASSPGQNTEAFF.

The chain has TRBV7-9 and TRBJ1-2; D is unclear. This CDR3 spans 14 amino acids. The V end lost 0 bases, the J end lost 8 bases, and 13 bases lay between the germline ends. The germline V gene encodes CDR1 SEHNR and CDR2 FQNEAQ (reference sequence). The CDR3 nucleotides read TGTGCCAGCAGCTTAGCGCCTATGGGTACCGGCTACACCTTC. It is translated as CASSLAPMGTGYTF.

This clonotype was counted at least ten times. This sequence joins TRBV7-9 and TRBJ2-7; TRBD2 matches at 13 bases. After removal of 5 bases from V and 1 base from J, the junction contained 8 bases not matched to a gene. Germline V gene data show CDR1 as SEHNR and CDR2 as FQNEAQ (reference sequence). The CDR3 is 17 amino acids. CDR3 amino acids: CASSAGLAGASSYEQYF. The CDR3 DNA sequence: TGTGCCAGCAGCGCCGGACTAGCGGGGGCCTCATCCTACGAGCAGTACTTC.

This clonotype was recorded many times. V usage is TRBV28 and J usage is TRBJ2-7; D is ambiguous. Looked up from germline, CDR1 is MDHEN and CDR2 is SYDVKM. This CDR3 has 13 amino acids. Trimming pared 2 bases from V and 0 bases from J, leaving 5 bases between. The CDR3 loop is CASSLGFSYEQYF. The DNA for the CDR3 is TGTGCCAGCAGTTTAGGTTTCTCCTACGAGCAGTACTTC.

This clonotype was recorded at least ten times. V and J are TRBV12-3 or TRBV12-4 and TRBJ2-7; D is perhaps TRBD1 or TRBD2 (5 bases each). The CDR3 spans 15 residues. V shed 5 bases and J shed 0 bases, with 14 bases lying between them. The CDR3 sequence: CASSGTQISSYEQYF. The CDR3 nucleotides read TGTGCCAGCAGTGGGACGCAAATTAGCTCCTACGAGCAGTACTTC.

This clonotype was counted a few times. The rearrangement links TRBV6-2 or TRBV6-3 to TRBJ1-6; weak D call: TRBD1 (5 bases). The CDR3 length is 15 residues. V lost 8 bases and J 3 bases, leaving 14 bases between the germline ends. Germline CDR1 and CDR2: MNHEY and SVGEGT. CDR3 loop: CASRRQNLYNSPLHF. The DNA for the CDR3 is TGTGCCAGCCGCCGACAGAACCTCTATAATTCACCCCTCCACTTT.

This clonotype turned up a few times. The chain employs TRBV6-1 and TRBJ2-6; no clear D. The CDR3 spans 15 residues. From germline, CDR1 is MNHNS and CDR2 SASEGT. Deletions cut 0 bases from V and 1 base from J, with 4 bases between. For the CDR3, the DNA is TGTGCCAGCAGTGAAGCAGGGTCTGGGGCCAACGTCCTGACTTTC. Translation: CASSEAGSGANVLTF.

V usage is TRBV7-9 and J usage is TRBJ2-1; tentative D call: TRBD2 (5 bases). V was cut by 1 base and J by 8 bases, with 18 bases left in between. Germline-derived CDR1 and CDR2 are SEHNR and FQNEAQ (reference sequence). CDR3 length: 16 residues. CDR3 residues: CASSLVSSDSRHEQFF. The CDR3 DNA reads as TGTGCCAGCAGCTTAGTTTCGTCGGACTCCCGCCATGAGCAGTTCTTC.

This clonotype was counted between two and nine times. The rearrangement uses TRBV18 and TRBJ2-5; 7 nucleotides match TRBD1. In germline, CDR1 is KGHSH, CDR2 LQKENI. This CDR3 comprises 14 residues. V shed 0 bases and J 5 bases; nucleotides not matched to a gene: 3. The CDR3 reads CASSPPDREETQYF. As DNA, the CDR3 is TGTGCCAGCTCACCACCAGACAGGGAGGAGACCCAGTACTTC. Based on the CDR3 plus reference TRBV18 and TRBJ2-5, the full variable domain is NAGVMQNPRHLVRRRGQEARLRCSPMKGHSHVYWYRQLPEEGLKFMVYLQKENIIDESGMPKERFSAEFPKEGPSILRIQQVVRGDSAAYFCASSPPDREETQYFGPGTRLLVL.

The sample holds many counts of this clonotype. The chain couples TRBV4-2 to TRBJ2-7; 9 nucleotides align to TRBD1. The CDR3 totals 14 residues. From germline, CDR1 is LGHNA and CDR2 YNFKEQ. V shed 1 base and J 5 bases; nucleotides not matched to a gene: 3. The CDR3 region has the DNA TGTGCCAGCAGCCAAGTACAGGGGGCCCACGAGCAGTACGTC. This encodes CASSQVQGAHEQYV.

The table lists this clonotype with a few counts. This chain connects TRBV2 to TRBJ2-1; 8 bases line up with TRBD2. Germline values: CDR1 SNHLY, CDR2 FYNNEI. This CDR3 comprises 16 residues. J gave up 4 bases and V 8 bases, and 13 bases lay outside the gene matches. CDR3 protein: CASPRRTSRAYNEQFF. For the CDR3, the DNA is TGTGCCAGCCCCCGGAGGACTAGCCGCGCTTACAATGAGCAGTTCTTC.

This clonotype has a count of ten or more. The V and J genes are TRBV29-1 and TRBJ2-7, with a possible D match to TRBD1 (6 bases). The CDR3 is 13 residues long. Trimming took 3 bases from V and 0 from J, leaving 9 bases between them. The germline V gene encodes CDR1 SQVTM and CDR2 ANQGSEA. The CDR3 coding sequence is TGCAGCGTTGATACAGGGAGCTCCTACGAGCAGTACTTC. Protein product: CSVDTGSSYEQYF.

There are many counts of this clonotype. The rearrangement joins TRBV28 to TRBJ2-3; D is possibly TRBD1 or TRBD2 (5 bases each). Trimming took 4 bases from V and 2 from J, leaving 13 bases between them. Germline V gene sequence: CDR1 MDHEN, CDR2 SYDVKM. This CDR3 region has 15 residues. CDR3 sequence (DNA): TGTGCCAGCAGTTGGGACCGCATAAACACAGATACGCAGTATTTT. Its protein is CASSWDRINTDTQYF. The entire variable domain, with the rest obtained from reference TRBV28 and TRBJ2-3, is as follows: DVKVTQSSRYLVKRTGEKVFLECVQDMDHENMFWYRQDPGLGLRLIYFSYDVKMKEKGDIPEGYSVSREKKERFSLILESASTNQTSMYLCASSWDRINTDTQYFGPGTRLTVL.

In this sample, this clonotype turned up many times. This chain joins TRBV4-3 and TRBJ1-3; D is unclear. The germline V gene has CDR1 LGHNA and CDR2 YSLEER. The CDR3 has 15 residues. V was shortened by 1 base and J by 8 bases, with 15 bases between the two germline ends. The chain's CDR3 is CASSQGGWRVDTIYF. The CDR3, as DNA: TGCGCCAGCAGCCAAGGCGGTTGGAGGGTGGACACCATATATTTT.

The CDR3 loop is CSAREAGALYQSSYEQYV. CDR3 DNA sequence: TGCAGTGCTAGAGAGGCAGGGGCTTTGTACCAAAGCTCCTACGAGCAGTACGTC. This chain connects TRBV20-1 to TRBJ2-7, with D maybe TRBD1 (6 bases). With 0 bases removed from V and 0 bases from J, the gap between germline ends came to 21 bases. CDR1 DFQATT and CDR2 SNEGSKA come from the germline V gene (reference sequence). This CDR3 comprises 18 residues.

This clonotype was counted at least ten times. The CDR3 nucleotides read TGTGCCAGCAGCTGGCCCGGTCGGTTCGAGCAGTTCTTC. Translated, it gives CASSWPGRFEQFF. V gene TRBV7-9 combines with J gene TRBJ2-1; D not certain. Per germline, CDR1 SEHNR and CDR2 FQNEAQ (reference sequence). The CDR3 consists of 13 residues. V was cut by 4 bases and J by 10 bases, with 14 bases left in between.

This clonotype has ten or more counts. The gene calls are TRBV4-1 and TRBJ2-1, with 7 bases matching TRBD2. With V trimmed by 0 bases and J by 3 bases, 20 bases remained unmatched. Germline CDR1 and CDR2: MGHRA and YSYEKL. This CDR3 is 21 amino acids long. CDR3 amino acids: CASSQDPQQDRAGRVYNEQFF. For the CDR3, the DNA is TGCGCCAGCAGCCAAGACCCCCAACAGGACCGAGCGGGGAGGGTCTACAATGAGCAGTTCTTC.

This clonotype appeared many times. V and J are TRBV6-2 or TRBV6-3 and TRBJ2-7; D remains ambiguous. The CDR3 has 13 residues. Germline-derived CDR1 and CDR2 are MNHEY and SVGEGT. Trimming removed 5 bases at V and 3 bases at J, with 11 bases between. Written as DNA, the CDR3 is TGTGCCAGCAGTCTGTTTTGGGGCTACGAGCAGTACGTC. Amino acids: CASSLFWGYEQYV.

In this sample, this clonotype turned up a few times. The chain uses TRBV24-1 and TRBJ2-3; TRBD2 aligns across 11 bases. Trimming removed 3 bases from V and 2 bases from J; junction bases left unmatched: 12. The CDR3 length is 19 residues. CDR1 is KGHDR, CDR2 SFDVKD, per germline. The CDR3 is CATSDGLAGGASVTDTQYF. DNA for the CDR3: TGTGCCACCAGTGATGGGCTAGCGGGGGGCGCATCAGTCACAGATACGCAGTATTTT.